The rows below give T cell receptor beta chains drawn from one sample of a study of blood T cell repertoires in COVID-19. Some clones are missing from TCRdb's copy, which holds only in-frame ones; the method was immunoSEQ multiplex PCR. This sample yields some 250,000 clones, of which approximately 88% are seen a single time; just under 0.8% belongs to the top ten. Sequencing input: peripheral blood. Receptors were obtained from a woman younger than 45 with acute or convalescent COVID-19. CDR3s include the opening cysteine and the closing phenylalanine or tryptophan.

j_call v_call cdr3_aa
TRBJ1-3 TRBV6-6 CASQGNTIYF
TRBJ1-5 TRBV7-2 CASSSMRGNQPQHF
TRBJ2-1 TRBV19 CASSIDQTGDEQFF
TRBJ1-1 TRBV5-4 CASSLPPNTEAFF
TRBJ1-2 TRBV7-2 CASSSGLNYGYTF
TRBJ1-4 TRBV3-1/TRBV3-2 CASSQEWDQGATNEKLFF
TRBJ2-1 TRBV4-1 CASSQGLAANEQFF
TRBJ2-1 TRBV27 CASIRSSAYAYNEQFF
TRBJ1-2 TRBV13 CASSSGDINYGYTF
TRBJ1-3 TRBV25-1 CASSEHTLGNSGNTIYF
TRBJ2-5 TRBV10-3 CAISGQGGRETQYF
TRBJ2-2 TRBV18 CASSTTSSGELFF
TRBJ2-3 TRBV3-1/TRBV3-2 CASSHPPGQGKDTQYF
TRBJ2-3 TRBV6-2/TRBV6-3 CASSYSRLDTQYF
TRBJ1-4 TRBV27 CASKGPGGTNEKLFF
TRBJ2-7 TRBV6-4 CASSDSRVSGRSGGEQYF